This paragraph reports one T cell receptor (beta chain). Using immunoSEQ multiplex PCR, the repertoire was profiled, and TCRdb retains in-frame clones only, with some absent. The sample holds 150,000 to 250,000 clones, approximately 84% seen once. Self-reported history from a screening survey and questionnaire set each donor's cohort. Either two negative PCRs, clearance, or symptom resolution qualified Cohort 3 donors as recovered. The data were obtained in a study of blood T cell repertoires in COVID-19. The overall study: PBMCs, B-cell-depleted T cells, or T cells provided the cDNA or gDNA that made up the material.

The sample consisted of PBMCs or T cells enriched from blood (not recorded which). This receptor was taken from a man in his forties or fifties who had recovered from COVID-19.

This CDR3 reads CASSQDWAGGTFNQPQHF. DNA for the CDR3: TGCGCCAGCAGCCAAGATTGGGCAGGGGGGACTTTCAATCAGCCCCAGCATTTT. The chain couples TRBV4-1 to TRBJ1-5; 7 bases fit TRBD1. V shed 0 bases, J shed 3 bases, and the junction held 11 bases outside the gene matches. The length of the CDR3 is 18 residues. Per the germline V gene, CDR1 is MGHRA and CDR2 is YSYEKL.